This is a list of T cell receptor beta chains from one sample in a study of blood T cells in healthy people across ages. In TCRdb, the 5' RACE reads were re-called with MiXCR into one record per CDR3 protein. This sample has about 1,400,000 distinct CDR3 sequences, with almost 60% found just once. Material: blood. All receptors come from a man between 18 and 35 years old in good health. The CDR3 runs from the conserved cysteine through the conserved F or W. Each record gives: CDR3 length, J gene, V gene, D gene, clone size, CDR3 DNA, CDR3 protein. The D gene is left open where the match is weak. Rows may omit the clone size; those that give it use once, few, many or a size class.

12	TRBJ2-1	TRBV6-5	.	.	TGTGCCACGGGACTCAACTACAATGAGCAGTTCTTC	CATGLNYNEQFF
16	TRBJ2-1	TRBV3-1	.	.	TGTGCCAGCAGCCATGGGAGCGGGGACACATACAATGAGCAGTTCTTC	CASSHGSGDTYNEQFF
17	TRBJ1-3	TRBV9	.	.	TGTGCCAGCAGCGTAGCTAGAGGACACTTCTCTGGAAACACCATATATTTT	CASSVARGHFSGNTIYF
13	TRBJ1-5	TRBV29-1	.	few	TGCAGCGTTAAAGAGGCAGCAAATCAGCCCCAGCATTTT	CSVKEAANQPQHF
17	TRBJ2-2	TRBV5-1	.	.	TGCGCCAGCAGCTTGGGACCATCAAGGAGGGACACCGGGGAGCTGTTTTTT	CASSLGPSRRDTGELFF
16	TRBJ2-7	TRBV9	TRBD1	few	TGTGCCAGCAGCGTAGCTACGGGGACAGTCCGGTACGAGCAGTACTTC	CASSVATGTVRYEQYF
12	TRBJ1-2	TRBV20-1	.	.	TGCAGTGCCCCCAGGGACACCTATGGCTACACCTTC	CSAPRDTYGYTF
16	TRBJ2-3	TRBV10-3	.	.	TGTGCCATCAGTGAGTCTACGGCGGGAAGCACAGATACGCAGTATTTT	CAISESTAGSTDTQYF
16	TRBJ1-2	TRBV4-1	TRBD1	few	TGCGCCAGCAGCTCTATTAACCCGGGACAGGGAGGAGGCTACACCTTC	CASSSINPGQGGGYTF
15	TRBJ2-7	TRBV25-1	TRBD1	.	TGTGCCAGCAGTGAACTGGGACAGGGATCCTACGAGCAGTACTTC	CASSELGQGSYEQYF
13	TRBJ2-3	TRBV29-1	.	.	TGCAGCGTTGCATCCGGGCCTACAGATACGCAGTATTTT	CSVASGPTDTQYF
15	TRBJ1-5	TRBV6-1	.	.	TGTGCCAGCAGAGCAAAACAGGGCTTAAATCAGCCCCAGCATTTT	CASRAKQGLNQPQHF
14	TRBJ1-3	TRBV18	.	.	TGTGCCAGCTCACCGGGGGGCTCTGGAAACACCATATATTTT	CASSPGGSGNTIYF
10	TRBJ2-7	TRBV29-1	.	few	TGCAGCGTTGGTGGACCCGAGCAGTACTTC	CSVGGPEQYF
16	TRBJ2-1	TRBV5-5	.	.	TGTGCCAGCAGCTTTGGAGGGGGGACAGAACTCAATGAGCAGTTCTTC	CASSFGGGTELNEQFF
16	TRBJ2-7	TRBV3-1	TRBD2	many	TGTGCCAGCAGCCAAGGCATTAGCGGGAGCTCCTACGAGCAGTACTTC	CASSQGISGSSYEQYF
17	TRBJ2-1	TRBV5-1	TRBD2	few	TGCGCCAGCAGCTCGCCAATTACTAGCGGGGCCTACAATGAGCAGTTCTTC	CASSSPITSGAYNEQFF
15	TRBJ2-7	TRBV2	.	.	TGTGCCAGCAGTCCAGGGGCACGAAGCTCCTACGAGCAGTACTTC	CASSPGARSSYEQYF
11	TRBJ2-1	TRBV27	.	.	TGTGCCATCCAGGACGGACTTGAGCAGTTCTTC	CAIQDGLEQFF
16	TRBJ2-5	TRBV2	.	.	TGTGCCAGCAGGAAATCGATGGGCTCGGGGGAAGAGACCCAGTACTTC	CASRKSMGSGEETQYF
14	TRBJ2-7	TRBV6-5	TRBD1	few	TGTGCCAGCAGTTACAGGCAGGGGGTCGACGAGCAGTACTTC	CASSYRQGVDEQYF
15	TRBJ2-3	TRBV4-2	TRBD2	.	TGTGCCAGCAGCCCTCAAGCGGGGGAGACAGATACGCAGTATTTT	CASSPQAGETDTQYF
18	TRBJ2-5	TRBV4-1	TRBD2	few	TGCGCCAGCAGCCCTAACGGGGCTAGCGGACTTATCCAAGAGACCCAGTACTTC	CASSPNGASGLIQETQYF
14	TRBJ2-1	TRBV6-1	.	.	TGTGCCAGCAGTGAAGTCACCCTCTTAAATGAGCAGTTCTTC	CASSEVTLLNEQFF
15	TRBJ2-7	TRBV7-9	TRBD1	.	TGTGCCAGCGGTCATCCGGGACAGGGGGCGTACGAGCAGTACTTC	CASGHPGQGAYEQYF
16	TRBJ2-5	TRBV6-5	.	once	TGTGCCAGCAGTTACTCGTTGTTGCTAGCGCAAGAGACCCAGTACTTC	CASSYSLLLAQETQYF
13	TRBJ2-7	TRBV10-2	.	few	TGCGCCAGCAGGGCGGGCCATTCCTACGAGCAGTACTTC	CASRAGHSYEQYF
15	TRBJ2-1	TRBV7-9	TRBD2	.	TGTGCCAGCAGCACCGGGACTAGCGGGATGGATGAGCAGTTCTTC	CASSTGTSGMDEQFF
14	TRBJ2-5	TRBV29-1	.	few	TGCAGCGTTGAGAACAGGGATGTCCAAGAGACCCAGTACTTC	CSVENRDVQETQYF
14	TRBJ2-5	TRBV2	TRBD2	few	TGTGCCAGCAGTGTGCTAGCGGGAGCAGAGACCCAGTACTTC	CASSVLAGAETQYF
12	TRBJ1-2	TRBV6-5	.	.	TGTGCCAGCACCGATCGGACAGATGGCTACACCTTC	CASTDRTDGYTF
16	TRBJ2-3	TRBV5-1	.	.	TGCGCCAGCAGCTCCGTCGCGCAGGGGGGAACAGATACGCAGTATTTT	CASSSVAQGGTDTQYF
15	TRBJ2-1	TRBV7-9	.	.	TGTGCCGGCAGCTTAGGGGTTCTTTCCTACAATGAGCAGTTCTTC	CAGSLGVLSYNEQFF
15	TRBJ2-3	TRBV5-1	TRBD2	.	TGCGCCAGCAGCCTAGAACTAGCGGGGATCGATACGCAGTATTTT	CASSLELAGIDTQYF
15	TRBJ2-1	TRBV20-1	TRBD2	.	TGCAGTGCTAGAGGAGCCGGACTAGCGTACAATGAGCAGTTCTTC	CSARGAGLAYNEQFF
17	TRBJ1-6	TRBV12-3/TRBV12-4	TRBD1	.	TGTGCCAGCAGTTTAGGGCAGAGGACAGGACGTAATTCACCCCTCCACTTT	CASSLGQRTGRNSPLHF
13	TRBJ1-2	TRBV6-5	TRBD1	.	TGTGCCAGCAGTGACAGGGCTGGGGATGGCTACACCTTC	CASSDRAGDGYTF
16	TRBJ2-5	TRBV5-1	TRBD2	.	TGCGCCAGCAGCTTTCAACTAGCGGGAGTAGGAGAGACCCAGTACTTC	CASSFQLAGVGETQYF
16	TRBJ2-1	TRBV4-2	.	.	TGTGCCAGCAGCCAAGAGGCGGGGGCCCCCTACAATGAGCAGTTCTTC	CASSQEAGAPYNEQFF
16	TRBJ2-7	TRBV28	TRBD1	.	TGTGCCAGCAGTGAAATCGGACAGGCTTTCTCCTACGAGCAGTACTTC	CASSEIGQAFSYEQYF
14	TRBJ1-1	TRBV4-1	TRBD1	.	TGCGCCAGCAGCCATCCCACAGGGGACACTGAAGCTTTCTTT	CASSHPTGDTEAFF
14	TRBJ1-5	TRBV6-5	.	.	TGTGCCAGCAGGATAGACCGGGACGGTCAGCCCCAGCATTTT	CASRIDRDGQPQHF
17	TRBJ1-1	TRBV4-1	.	once	TGCGCCAGCAGCCAAGAGGCCTTCGAGGGTTTGGGGACTGAAGCTTTCTTT	CASSQEAFEGLGTEAFF
14	TRBJ2-7	TRBV10-3	.	.	TGTGCCATCAGTGAGTCGGCTAACTCCTACGAGCAGTACTTC	CAISESANSYEQYF
13	TRBJ2-5	TRBV29-1	.	.	TGCAGCGGGGACCTAGAGGGGTCGGAGACCCAGTACTTC	CSGDLEGSETQYF
16	TRBJ1-2	TRBV10-3	.	.	TGTGCCATCAGTCCAGAGAGACCCAAACTACTATATGGCTACACCTTC	CAISPERPKLLYGYTF